The clone carrying this TCR beta chain has just a few counts. Its antigen is still unknown. This sample is part of a study of beta chain features in type 1 diabetes. General study results and limits: There was a moderate but significant shortening of TCRB CDR3s in all four CD4+ subsets of Type 1 diabetes patients.

Expressed TCRB transcripts were sequenced after all isolated RNA was converted to cDNA. Profiled with immunoSEQ multiplex PCR; TCRdb holds only in-frame clones, not every one. This table holds about 260,000 clones, roughly 25% found once. The sequenced sample consisted of naive CD4+ T cells from blood. The receptor was isolated from a woman aged 25 to 39 with type 1 diabetes.

CDR3 sequence: CAISEGSGRDYNEQFF. The CDR3 DNA reads TGTGCCATCAGTGAAGGCAGCGGGAGGGATTACAATGAGCAGTTCTTC. This chain joins TRBV10-3 and TRBJ2-1; 10 nucleotides agree with TRBD2. V was clipped by 3 bases and J by 4 bases; unmatched bases: 6. The CDR3 has 16 residues. Per germline, CDR1 ENHRY and CDR2 SYGVKD.